These 20 T cell receptor beta chains share one sample of origin, sequenced in a study of regulatory T cells in long-lasting Graves disease. HTBI primers from iRepertoire and Arm-PCR of CDR3 regions yielded the TCR beta libraries. TCRdb redid the calling of the multiplex PCR reads with MiXCR, one entry per CDR3 protein. Seen here are about 620,000 distinct CDR3 sequences, under 20% observed once, and the top ten hold around 19%. Indicated time point: newly diagnosed GD, antithyroid drugs for less than 3 months. PBMC RNA served as the TCR library source. The same data also contributed to another study, on T cells in Graves' hyperthyroidism and ophthalmopathy.

Sequencing used peripheral blood mononuclear cells (PBMCs), obtained at new diagnosis, from a patient treated with antithyroid drugs. The source is a woman aged 30 to 39 with Graves disease.

This clonotype was detected many times. The V and J genes are TRBV6-1 and TRBJ2-2, with TRBD1 identical over 9 bases. Germline assignment: CDR1 MNHNS and CDR2 SASEGT. V gave up 6 bases and J gave up 4 bases; unmatched junction bases: 6. The CDR3 spans 15 residues. CDR3 region: CASRNRGLGTGELFF. CDR3 DNA sequence: TGTGCCAGCAGGAACAGGGGGCTTGGCACCGGGGAGCTGTTTTTT.

This clonotype was found many times. The rearrangement uses TRBV5-1 and TRBJ2-3; D is possibly TRBD1 (6 bases). Trimming pared 4 bases from V and 0 bases from J, leaving 12 bases between. CDR1 SGHRS and CDR2 YFSETQ come from the germline V gene. The CDR3 covers 15 residues. In nucleotides, the CDR3 is TGCGCCAGCAGCCCCTGGACAGTTAGCACAGATACGCAGTATTTT. Its protein product is CASSPWTVSTDTQYF. The full variable domain, completed using reference TRBV5-1 and TRBJ2-3, is KAGVTQTPRYLIKTRGQQVTLSCSPISGHRSVSWYQQTPGQGLQFLFEYFSETQRNKGNFPGRFSGRQFSNSRSEMNVSTLELGDSALYLCASSPWTVSTDTQYFGPGTRLTVL.

The sample holds a few counts of this clonotype. The chain combines TRBV20-1 with TRBJ2-1; D might be TRBD2 (6 bases). Deletions cut 6 bases from V and 8 bases from J, with 20 bases between. CDR3 length: 14 residues. Germline-derived CDR1 and CDR2 are DFQATT and SNEGSKA (reference sequence). CDR3 sequence (DNA): TGCAGTGCGGGCCTTTTGCGGGAATGGGATGAGCAGTTCTTC. It yields the protein CSAGLLREWDEQFF.

The CDR3 DNA reads as TGTGCCAGCAGGAACCCGGGCAGCGCCAAAAACATTCAGTACTTC. Translation: CASRNPGSAKNIQYF. This chain links TRBV12-3 or TRBV12-4 with TRBJ2-4; D gene unclear. The V and J ends lost 6 bases and 1 base respectively, with 13 bases between them. The CDR3 is 15 amino acids.

V usage is TRBV5-1 and J usage is TRBJ2-2; D unresolved. V shed 5 bases and J shed 0 bases, with 11 bases lying between them. The CDR3 loop spans 15 amino acids. Germline CDR1 SGHRS, CDR2 YFSETQ. The CDR3 protein is CASRKTETNTGELFF. The CDR3 region has the DNA TGCGCCAGCAGAAAGACGGAGACGAACACCGGGGAGCTGTTTTTT. Based on the CDR3 plus reference TRBV5-1 and TRBJ2-2, the full variable domain is KAGVTQTPRYLIKTRGQQVTLSCSPISGHRSVSWYQQTPGQGLQFLFEYFSETQRNKGNFPGRFSGRQFSNSRSEMNVSTLELGDSALYLCASRKTETNTGELFFGEGSRLTVL.

Details on this clonotype: A much bigger clone sits one base away, suggesting this may be a read error. No conserved phenylalanine or tryptophan is present at the end of the CDR3, so a read error is the likely explanation. The chain carries TRBV7-9 and TRBJ2-7, with 11 bases matching TRBD1. The CDR3 loop spans 14 amino acids. V shed 3 bases, J shed 7 bases, and the junction held 5 bases outside the gene matches. Germline V CDR1 and CDR2: SEHNR, FQNEAQ (reference sequence). The CDR3 DNA follows: TGTGCCAGCAGCTTGGGACAGGGGGTGGGGGAGCAGTACCTC. Its translation is CASSLGQGVGEQYL.

This clonotype was detected only a few times. The chain employs TRBV10-3 and TRBJ2-2, with 8 bases lining up with TRBD2. The length of the CDR3 is 16 residues. The ends lost 1 base at V and 4 bases at J; junction bases unmatched: 5. Germline assignment: CDR1 ENHRY and CDR2 SYGVKD. The CDR3 DNA is TGTGCCATCAGTGAGTATAGCGGGACGATCACCGGGGAGCTGTTTTTT. Translating gives CAISEYSGTITGELFF.

This clonotype was counted at least ten times. This chain joins TRBV7-9 and TRBJ1-3; no definite D call. CDR1 and CDR2 from the germline V gene are SEHNR and FQNEAQ (reference sequence). The CDR3 extends over 14 amino acids. V was shortened by 0 bases and J by 0 bases, with 3 bases between the two germline ends. The CDR3 region is CASSLANSGNTIYF. CDR3 DNA: TGTGCCAGCAGCTTAGCAAACTCTGGAAACACCATATATTTT.

In this sample, this clonotype turned up a few times. V and J are TRBV3-1 and TRBJ1-6, with no clear D. The length of the CDR3 is 12 residues. The germline gives CDR1 LGHDT, CDR2 YNNKEL (reference sequence). The V end lost 3 bases, the J end lost 6 bases, and 3 bases lay between the germline ends. The CDR3: CASSQANSPLHF. The CDR3 bases are TGTGCCAGCAGCCAGGCTAATTCACCCCTCCACTTT.

This clonotype was picked up many times. This chain links TRBV12-3 or TRBV12-4 with TRBJ1-5; D gene unclear. Trimming stripped 2 bases from V and 5 bases from J, with 13 bases between. The CDR3 is 15 residues long. The CDR3 DNA is TGTGCCAGCAGTTTAAGGTCGGGAGTCCATCAGCCCCAGCATTTT. Amino acids: CASSLRSGVHQPQHF.

This clonotype was counted at least ten times. V is TRBV28 and J is TRBJ1-5; D uncertain. Germline-derived CDR1 and CDR2 are MDHEN and SYDVKM. The CDR3 has 16 residues. V lost 8 bases and J lost 0, with 17 bases in between. For the CDR3, the DNA is TGTGCCAGCGGAGGTCCTATCTTATATAGCAATCAGCCCCAGCATTTT. This sequence encodes CASGGPILYSNQPQHF.

This clonotype was detected a few times. This chain links TRBV5-4 with TRBJ1-4; D gene uncertain. CDR1 and CDR2 from the germline V gene are SGHNT and YYREEE (reference sequence). The CDR3 runs to 12 residues. Trimming removed 10 bases from V and 8 bases from J, with 15 bases in between. CDR3 nucleotides: TGTGCCCTGGCGGGGAGCGCGGAAAAACTGTTTTTT. Translation: CALAGSAEKLFF.

This clonotype was observed many times. The J gene is TRBJ2-7, the V gene TRBV12-3 or TRBV12-4, with 12 bases matching TRBD2. There are 15 residues in the CDR3. The V gene end was trimmed by 6 bases and the J gene end by 4 bases; junction bases not matched to a gene: 7. The DNA for the CDR3 is TGTGCCAGCAGCTATCGACTAGCGGGAGTTTACGAGCAGTACTTC. Its protein product is CASSYRLAGVYEQYF.

This clonotype was counted many times. The rearrangement uses TRBV7-2 and TRBJ2-7, with D perhaps TRBD1 (6 bases). Germline V gene data show CDR1 as SGHTA and CDR2 as FQGNSA. The CDR3 is made up of 14 amino acids. Trimming removed 5 bases from V and 6 bases from J, with 17 bases in between. The CDR3 sequence is CASSRGVGGGEQYF. CDR3 DNA: TGTGCCAGCAGCCGCGGTGTTGGGGGCGGCGAGCAGTACTTC.

About this clonotype: This likely stems from a read error, as it lies one base from a far larger clone. The chain carries TRBV6-5 and TRBJ2-5, with 12 bases lining up with TRBD2. TRBJ2-1 matches the DNA end more closely, so the J call is doubtful. This CDR3 contains 14 residues. Germline lookup yields CDR1 MNHEY and CDR2 SVGAGI. CDR3 coding DNA: TGTGCCAGCAGTTTGACTAGCGGGAGCAATGGGCAGTTCTTC. Translated: CASSLTSGSNGQFF.

This clonotype was recorded many times. This sequence joins TRBV27 and TRBJ1-4; D not certain. The V and J ends lost 6 bases and 7 bases respectively, with 12 bases between them. The CDR3 contains 13 residues. Germline CDR1 reads MNHEY; CDR2 reads SMNVEV (reference sequence). The CDR3 sequence is CASRSLGAEKLFF. The CDR3 DNA reads as TGTGCCAGCAGGAGTCTTGGCGCTGAAAAACTGTTTTTT. Full variable domain (missing parts from reference TRBV27 and TRBJ1-4): EAQVTQNPRYLITVTGKKLTVTCSQNMNHEYMSWYRQDPGLGLRQIYYSMNVEVTDKGDVPEGYKVSRKEKRNFPLILESPSPNQTSLYFCASRSLGAEKLFFGSGTQLSVL.

This clonotype has just a few counts. This sequence joins TRBV30 and TRBJ2-1; no clear D. Germline V gives CDR1 GTSNPN, CDR2 SVGIG (reference sequence). The CDR3 totals 14 residues. V shed 4 bases and J shed 7 bases, with 17 bases lying between them. The chain's CDR3 is CAWTSRQPRNEQFF. The CDR3 region has the DNA TGTGCCTGGACATCGCGGCAGCCAAGGAATGAGCAGTTCTTC.

This clonotype has only one observation. The chain recombines TRBV15 with TRBJ2-1; no clear D. V shed 0 bases and J shed 3 bases, with 9 bases lying between them. This CDR3 is built from 15 residues. Germline lookup yields CDR1 LNHNV and CDR2 YYDKDF (reference sequence). CDR3 amino acids: CATSRDSKGYNEQFF. The CDR3 nucleotides read TGTGCCACCAGCAGAGATTCGAAAGGCTACAATGAGCAGTTCTTC. Full variable domain (remainder filled in from reference TRBV15 and TRBJ2-1): DAMVIQNPRYQVTQFGKPVTLSCSQTLNHNVMYWYQQKSSQAPKLLFHYYDKDFNNEADTPDNFQSRRPNTSFCFLDIRSPGLGDTAMYLCATSRDSKGYNEQFFGPGTRLTVL.

This clonotype appeared many times. The rearrangement joins TRBV28 to TRBJ2-7; TRBD2 aligns across 7 bases. The V gene's germline CDR1 is MDHEN and CDR2 SYDVKM. V was pared by 6 bases and J by 10 bases, with 6 bases of the junction left unmatched. The length of the CDR3 is 11 residues. CDR3 loop: CASRGGFEQYF. CDR3 DNA: TGTGCCAGCAGGGGGGGGTTCGAACAGTACTTC. The full variable domain, with the rest looked up from reference TRBV28 and TRBJ2-7, is DVKVTQSSRYLVKRTGEKVFLECVQDMDHENMFWYRQDPGLGLRLIYFSYDVKMKEKGDIPEGYSVSREKKERFSLILESASTNQTSMYLCASRGGFEQYFGPGTRLTVT.

This clonotype was recorded at least ten times. CDR3: CSAGIGLAGETSYEQYF. DNA for the CDR3: TGCAGTGCTGGGATAGGGCTAGCGGGAGAAACCTCCTACGAGCAGTACTTC. V gene TRBV20-1 combines with J gene TRBJ2-7; 10 nucleotides align to TRBD2. The V and J ends lost 5 bases and 0 bases, in that order; junction bases with no gene match: 13. CDR3 length: 17 amino acids. Germline lookup yields CDR1 DFQATT and CDR2 SNEGSKA (reference sequence).